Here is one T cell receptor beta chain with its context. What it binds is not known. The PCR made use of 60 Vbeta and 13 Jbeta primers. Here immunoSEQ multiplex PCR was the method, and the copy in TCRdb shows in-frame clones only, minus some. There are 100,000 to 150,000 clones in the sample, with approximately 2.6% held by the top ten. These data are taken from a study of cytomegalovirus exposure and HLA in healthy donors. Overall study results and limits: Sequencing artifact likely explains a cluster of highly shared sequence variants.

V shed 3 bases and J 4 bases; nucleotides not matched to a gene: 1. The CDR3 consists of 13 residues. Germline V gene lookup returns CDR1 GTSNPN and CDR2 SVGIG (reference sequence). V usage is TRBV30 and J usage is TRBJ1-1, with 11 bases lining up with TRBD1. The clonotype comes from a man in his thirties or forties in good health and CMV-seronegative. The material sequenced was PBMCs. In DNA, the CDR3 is TGTGCCTGGAGGGACAGGGGGCGCACTGAAGCTTTCTTT. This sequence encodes CAWRDRGRTEAFF.